Reported below is one T cell receptor (beta chain). Its target is unknown. Blood samples were obtained at baseline, cycle 4 day 1, and cycle 7 day 1. The data were taken from a study of OX40 agonist ivuxolimab in advanced cancers. Overall study: All patients had ivuxolimab intravenously every 2 weeks at 0.01 to 10 mg/kg. Study-wide findings and caveats: Both CD4+ and CD8+ T cell populations in blood had undergone clonal expansion by week 6 at 0.1 to 3.0 mg/kg. Certain nonresponders likewise exhibited a low normalized T-cell clonal expansion.

Profiling relied on immunoSEQ multiplex PCR, and the TCRdb table lists in-frame clones only, not all of them. The sample records about 23,000 clones, about 77% being singletons. This sequence originates from an adult with an advanced solid tumor such as melanoma, head and neck, liver or kidney cancer. This specimen consisted of CD4+ or CD8+ T cells sorted from blood, obtained in a trial of the OX40 agonist ivuxolimab.

The CDR3 region is CASTPTGGADTQYF. As DNA, the CDR3 is TGCGCCAGCACCCCGACAGGGGGCGCGGATACGCAGTATTTT. This chain uses TRBV5-1 with TRBJ2-3; 10 bases fit TRBD1. V shed 6 bases and J 6 bases; nucleotides not matched to a gene: 7. CDR3 length: 14 amino acids. Germline CDR1 and CDR2: SGHRS and YFSETQ.